The clone carrying this TCR beta chain has just a few counts. This sample stems from a study of blood T cell repertoires in COVID-19. On the study more broadly: Sample material is recorded as cDNA or gDNA derived from T cells, B-cell-depleted T cells, or PBMCs.

How the authors handled the data: Estimation of nucleated cell counts relied on the amplification of reference gene primers. Produced via immunoSEQ multiplex PCR; TCRdb's table is partial and in-frame only. V and J calls and clone size come straight from that table; D and trimming were deduced from the DNA. This table holds about 150,000 clones, approximately 80% found once. Participants were aged 18 to 89 years, lived in around 25 US areas, and enrolled virtually. The germline gives CDR1 SGDLS, CDR2 YYNGEE. The CDR3 spans 16 residues. V shed 0 bases and J shed 3 bases, with 12 bases lying between them.

The TCR sequence derives from a man aged 45 to 65 who had recovered from COVID-19. Sequencing was carried out using PBMCs or T cells enriched from blood (not recorded which). The J gene is TRBJ2-2, the V gene TRBV9; maybe TRBD1 (5 bases). The CDR3 reads CASSVGKGWDTGELFF. In DNA, the CDR3 is TGTGCCAGCAGCGTAGGGAAGGGGTGGGACACCGGGGAGCTGTTTTTT. Variable domain in full (rest from reference TRBV9 and TRBJ2-2): DSGVTQTPKHLITATGQRVTLRCSPRSGDLSVYWYQQSLDQGLQFLIQYYNGEERAKGNILERFSAQQFPDLHSELNLSSLELGDSALYFCASSVGKGWDTGELFFGEGSRLTVL.